The 14 T cell receptor beta chains listed next were all sequenced from one sample in a study of Ad26.COV2.S vaccination and SARS-CoV-2 variants. Treatment in this sample: approximately 18 received Ad26.COV2.S at low or high dose, single or two shots; a few received placebo; per-sample allocation not given. The samples were gathered on day 63 after the first injection of vaccine or placebo. Clones were sequenced by immunoSEQ multiplex PCR, and TCRdb holds only the in-frame ones, with some missing. The sample lists 510,000 or so clones; 70% to 90% were seen once. Material: peripheral blood, obtained in a trial of Ad26.COV2.S vaccine versus placebo. Every receptor here comes from a person between 18 and 59 years old who received the Ad26.COV2.S COVID-19 vaccine or a placebo.

V usage is TRBV20-1 and J usage is TRBJ2-1, with D unresolved. The germline V and J ends were trimmed by 7 bases and 12 bases, with 13 bases remaining between them. The CDR3 extends over 10 amino acids. Per the germline V gene, CDR1 is DFQATT and CDR2 is SNEGSKA (reference sequence). CDR3 DNA: TGCAGTGTTTGGGCGTTAGGGCAGTTCTTC. Translated: CSVWALGQFF.

The CDR3 is CAISGGGVDEQFF. Here the CDR3 DNA reads TGTGCCATCAGTGGCGGGGGGGTCGATGAGCAGTTCTTC. The chain carries TRBV10-3 and TRBJ2-1; 9 bases align to TRBD2. After removal of 4 bases from V and 8 bases from J, the junction contained 3 bases not matched to a gene. CDR1 and CDR2 (germline): ENHRY, SYGVKD. The CDR3 spans 13 residues.

The chain carries TRBV6-2 or TRBV6-3 and TRBJ2-2; maybe TRBD1 (5 bases). Germline loops: CDR1 MNHEY, CDR2 SVGEGT. CDR3 length: 16 amino acids. Trimming took 4 bases from V and 1 from J, leaving 13 bases between them. CDR3 DNA: TGTGCCAGCAGTTCGAGACAGACCCTGAACACCGGGGAGCTGTTTTTT. Encoded protein: CASSSRQTLNTGELFF.

The gene calls are TRBV18 and TRBJ2-3; D may be TRBD2 (5 bases). The CDR3 sequence is 16 residues long. Trimming removed 1 base at V and 1 base at J, with 12 bases between. From germline, CDR1 is KGHSH and CDR2 LQKENI. In DNA, the CDR3 is TGTGCCAGCTCACCACTGGGGATCGGGGGCACAGATACGCAGTATTTT. Its translation: CASSPLGIGGTDTQYF.

A few counts support this clone. V is TRBV28 and J is TRBJ1-5; D is perhaps TRBD1 (6 bases). Deletions cut 7 bases from V and 5 bases from J, with 15 bases between. CDR1 and CDR2 (germline): MDHEN, SYDVKM. This CDR3 has 14 amino acids. The CDR3, as DNA: TGTGCCAGCAAGGGGGAAAAAGTGGATCAGCCCCAGCATTTT. Protein product: CASKGEKVDQPQHF. Based on the CDR3 plus reference TRBV28 and TRBJ1-5, the full variable domain is DVKVTQSSRYLVKRTGEKVFLECVQDMDHENMFWYRQDPGLGLRLIYFSYDVKMKEKGDIPEGYSVSREKKERFSLILESASTNQTSMYLCASKGEKVDQPQHFGDGTRLSIL.

The chain has TRBV19 and TRBJ1-6; no reliable D call. V was pared by 6 bases and J by 7 bases, with 19 bases between. Germline lookup yields CDR1 LNHDA and CDR2 SQIVND (reference sequence). CDR3 size: 16 residues. In nucleotides, the CDR3 is TGTGCCAGTAGACAAGGGTCCGACACGAGGAATTCACCCCTCCACTTT. This encodes CASRQGSDTRNSPLHF.

The chain joins TRBV6-6 to TRBJ2-4; D not certain. CDR3 length: 12 residues. The germline gives CDR1 MNHNY, CDR2 SVGAGI (reference sequence). Trimming pared 0 bases from V and 10 bases from J, leaving 7 bases between. CDR3 in amino acids: CASSYSREIQYF. The DNA for the CDR3 is TGTGCCAGCAGTTACTCGAGAGAGATTCAGTACTTC.

V is TRBV15 and J is TRBJ2-3; D remains unclear. Trimming cost V 0 bases and J 2 bases, with 18 bases left between them. In germline, CDR1 is LNHNV, CDR2 YYDKDF (reference sequence). CDR3 length equals 18 residues. For the CDR3, the DNA is TGTGCCACCAGCAGAGATCTAACGGCTGAAACTTCCACAGATACGCAGTATTTT. Residues: CATSRDLTAETSTDTQYF.

The chain uses TRBV5-1 and TRBJ2-7; tentative D call: TRBD1 (7 bases). The CDR3 has 13 amino acids. The V gene lost 6 bases and the J gene lost 5 bases, with 15 bases spanning the gap. The V gene's germline CDR1 is SGHRS and CDR2 YFSETQ. As DNA, the CDR3 is TGCGCCAGCAACCCAGCCAGGGGGGACGAGCAGTACTTC. It specifies CASNPARGDEQYF.

CDR3 DNA sequence: TGTGCCAGCAGTTTATGGGACGGAATAGCACCCCTCCACTTT. Translating gives CASSLWDGIAPLHF. This chain links TRBV27 with TRBJ1-6; a weak D match, TRBD1 (5 bases). The CDR3 covers 14 residues. CDR1 and CDR2 from the germline V gene are MNHEY and SMNVEV (reference sequence). The V end was cut by 1 base, the J end by 11 bases, with 12 bases between.

This clone was found a few times. V is TRBV7-6 and J is TRBJ2-3, with a weak D call TRBD2 (5 bases). Germline lookup yields CDR1 SGHVS and CDR2 FNYEAQ. V was pared by 5 bases and J by 0 bases, with 15 bases between. This CDR3 has 16 residues. CDR3 amino acids: CASSPDGRTSTDTQYF. Here the CDR3 DNA reads TGTGCCAGCAGCCCCGACGGAAGGACTAGCACAGATACGCAGTATTTT.

The chain has TRBV28 and TRBJ1-2; D not certain. The CDR3 is made up of 15 amino acids. Germline CDR1 reads MDHEN; CDR2 reads SYDVKM. The ends were cut back, 6 bases at V and 4 bases at J, with 18 bases in the middle. CDR3 sequence: CASSDTAPLSYGYTF. CDR3 coding DNA: TGTGCCAGCAGCGATACAGCGCCTCTTAGCTATGGCTACACCTTC.

The genes are TRBV7-9 and TRBJ1-1; the D gene is possibly TRBD1 (6 bases). The CDR3 has 15 residues. CDR1 is SEHNR, CDR2 FQNEAQ, per germline (reference sequence). V was shortened by 6 bases and J by 1 base, with 15 bases between the two germline ends. CDR3 residues: CASSPGLGANTEAFF. The CDR3, as DNA: TGTGCCAGCAGTCCAGGTCTGGGGGCGAACACTGAAGCTTTCTTT.

The gene calls are TRBV20-1 and TRBJ2-7, with unresolved D. The CDR3 sequence is 11 residues long. CDR1 is DFQATT, CDR2 SNEGSKA, per germline (reference sequence). The V end lost 8 bases, the J end lost 5 bases, and 13 bases lay between the germline ends. Here the CDR3 reads CSNDGVHEQYF. Here the CDR3 DNA reads TGCAGTAATGATGGCGTGCACGAGCAGTACTTC.